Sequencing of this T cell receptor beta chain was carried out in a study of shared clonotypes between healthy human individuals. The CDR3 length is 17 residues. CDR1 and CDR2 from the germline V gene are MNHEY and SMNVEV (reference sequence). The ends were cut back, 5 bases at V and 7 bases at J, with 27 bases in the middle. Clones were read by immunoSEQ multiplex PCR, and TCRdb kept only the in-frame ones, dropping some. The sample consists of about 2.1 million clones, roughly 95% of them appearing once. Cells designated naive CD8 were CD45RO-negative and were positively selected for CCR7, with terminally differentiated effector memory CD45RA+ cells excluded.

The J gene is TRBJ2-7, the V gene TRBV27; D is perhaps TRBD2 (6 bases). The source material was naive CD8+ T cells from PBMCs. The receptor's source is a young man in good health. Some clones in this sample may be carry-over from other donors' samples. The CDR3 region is CASSPISVQAGTLEQYF. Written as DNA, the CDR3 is TGTGCCAGCAGTCCTATCTCAGTCCAAGCCGGGACTCTGGAGCAGTACTTC.